This entry concerns a single TCR beta chain. Random hexamers primed reverse transcription of about 0.45 to 1 ug RNA. Amplification of the TCR beta CDR3 was carried out by immunoSEQ multiplex PCR, which spanned a total of 54 Vbeta and 13 Jbeta segments. MiXCR was run by TCRdb on the immunoSEQ multiplex PCR reads, yielding one entry per CDR3 protein. Here the sample spans 110,000 or so distinct CDR3 sequences, more than 85% being singletons. This sample stems from a study of CD8 T cells in Susac syndrome. TEMRA cells were FACS-enriched, with CD8+ and CD4+ T cells isolated negatively. The CDR3 is 11 amino acids. Germline-derived CDR1 and CDR2 are MDHEN and SYDVKM. The V end was cut by 2 bases, the J end by 12 bases, with 8 bases between.

Sequenced: CD4+ T cells from PBMCs. The gene calls are TRBV28 and TRBJ2-1, with D perhaps TRBD1 (6 bases). This receptor was obtained from a human donor with multiple sclerosis. The CDR3 DNA is TGTGCCAGCAGTTTACGCAGGGGGCAGTTCTTC. Translating it yields CASSLRRGQFF.